This T cell receptor (beta chain) was retrieved from a study of blood T cells in healthy people across ages. For the second PCR, which ran for about 6 to 11 cycles, a sample-barcoded 5' primer and a J-beta primer mix were used. Researchers report that a template-switch adaptor with 12 random nucleotides tagged each cDNA molecule. All samples yielded 2.5 million or more CDR3-containing paired-end reads. TCRdb re-called the 5' RACE reads through MiXCR, storing one row per CDR3 protein. This sample yields about 1.8 million distinct CDR3 sequences, of which roughly 49% are seen a single time; approximately 2% belongs to the top ten. This CDR3 region has 16 residues. The V segment lost 0 bases and the J segment 3 bases; nucleotides outside the gene matches: 7. The germline V gene encodes CDR1 DFQATT and CDR2 SNEGSKA (reference sequence). This clonotype occurred a few times.

The rearrangement uses TRBV20-1 and TRBJ2-4; TRBD2 aligns across 8 bases. This TCR came from a woman between 35 and 50 years old in good health. Sequencing was carried out using blood. The chain's CDR3 is CSARDRGRGVKNIQYF. In DNA, the CDR3 is TGCAGTGCTAGAGATCGGGGGCGGGGGGTCAAAAACATTCAGTACTTC.